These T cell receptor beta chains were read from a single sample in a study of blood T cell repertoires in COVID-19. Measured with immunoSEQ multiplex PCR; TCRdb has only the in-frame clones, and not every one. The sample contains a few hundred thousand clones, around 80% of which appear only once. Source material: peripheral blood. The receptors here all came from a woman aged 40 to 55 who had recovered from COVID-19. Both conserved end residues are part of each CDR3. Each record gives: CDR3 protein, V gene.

CDR3 protein: CASSLAYGLINTQYF
V gene: TRBV13

CDR3 protein: CASSLASSGAHYEQFF
V gene: TRBV7-2

CDR3 protein: CASKQGRNTGELFF
V gene: TRBV6-4

CDR3 protein: CASSQHTGDSAGYEQFF
V gene: TRBV4-3

CDR3 protein: CASSMGPAGAGETQYF
V gene: TRBV19

CDR3 protein: CASSPWSPGQGITDTQYF
V gene: TRBV18

CDR3 protein: CASQLGHTLYEQYF
V gene: TRBV2

CDR3 protein: CASSFWGGHEQYF
V gene: TRBV3-1/TRBV3-2

CDR3 protein: CASKWDSYGYTF
V gene: TRBV6-5

CDR3 protein: CASSDEGTAQETQYF
V gene: TRBV2

CDR3 protein: CASRGTGHNYGYTF
V gene: TRBV25-1

CDR3 protein: CASSQGTGSSYEQYF
V gene: TRBV3-1/TRBV3-2

CDR3 protein: CASSKPQGDYSNQPQHF
V gene: TRBV19

CDR3 protein: CASSLSIGSGHTEAFF
V gene: TRBV27

CDR3 protein: CASSDPNRGEAFF
V gene: TRBV9

CDR3 protein: CASSVAGSTEAFF
V gene: TRBV9

CDR3 protein: CASSLAYNLGGGETQYF
V gene: TRBV5-5

CDR3 protein: CASSLYQGGQFF
V gene: TRBV27

CDR3 protein: CASSFAGGSKAFF
V gene: TRBV4-3

CDR3 protein: CASSLMGNTGIGTEAFF
V gene: TRBV5-1

CDR3 protein: CASSGQQGFYNSPLHF
V gene: TRBV5-6

CDR3 protein: CASSIPGLLPYTF
V gene: TRBV7-9

CDR3 protein: CASTGGVRGNQPQHF
V gene: TRBV6-5

CDR3 protein: CASSLDRAYEQYF
V gene: TRBV6-5

CDR3 protein: CASTLDGRNTGELFF
V gene: TRBV2

CDR3 protein: CAWSGGGSANVLTF
V gene: TRBV30

CDR3 protein: CASSKPGGRRNTEAFF
V gene: TRBV21-1

CDR3 protein: CASSFQGVGYTF
V gene: TRBV28

CDR3 protein: CASSLWADEQFF
V gene: TRBV7-9